Following are 7 T cell receptor beta chains from one sample sequenced in a study of T-cell reconstitution after alpha-beta-depleted transplantation in children. TCRbeta library construction was performed incorporating unique molecular identifiers. From the PCR reads, TCRdb called clonotypes with MiXCR, one entry per CDR3 protein. The profile shows a few hundred thousand distinct CDR3 sequences, roughly 13% of them singletons. This material consisted of PBMCs, mostly from graft donor cells, taken 360 days after TCRalphabeta/CD19-depleted stem cell transplant. The receptors were gathered from a male patient aged 10 to 17 who had a stem cell transplant for acute myeloid leukemia, so the T cells may come from the graft donor.

V usage is TRBV28 and J usage is TRBJ2-7; 8 bases line up with TRBD2. The CDR3 contains 16 residues. V was clipped by 5 bases and J by 2 bases; unmatched bases: 11. CDR1 MDHEN and CDR2 SYDVKM come from the germline V gene. The CDR3 loop is CASSTPSSGVTYEQYF. CDR3 nucleotide sequence: TGTGCCAGCAGTACGCCGAGTAGCGGGGTTACCTACGAGCAGTACTTC.

This clonotype has more than one count but fewer than ten. The chain has TRBV7-2 and TRBJ2-5; TRBD2 agrees at 7 bases. The germline V gene encodes CDR1 SGHTA and CDR2 FQGNSA. The CDR3 runs to 14 residues. V lost 4 bases, J lost 5 bases, and 7 bases stayed unmatched. The CDR3 DNA follows: TGTGCCAGCAGCTCTGCGGGAGCCGACGAGACCCAGTACTTC. Translating it yields CASSSAGADETQYF.

The rearrangement uses TRBV7-3 and TRBJ2-1; tentatively, D is TRBD2 (5 bases). Germline V gene data show CDR1 as SGHTA and CDR2 as FQGTGA. With 5 bases removed from V and 10 bases from J, the gap between germline ends came to 15 bases. This CDR3 contains 13 residues. The CDR3 coding sequence is TGTGCCAGCAGCCGCGATTGGGGAGCCGAGCAGTTCTTC. Amino acids: CASSRDWGAEQFF.

The gene calls are TRBV28 and TRBJ2-7, with TRBD1 matching 8 bases. Trimming removed 8 bases from V and 5 bases from J; junction bases left unmatched: 8. In germline, CDR1 is MDHEN, CDR2 SYDVKM. The length of the CDR3 is 13 residues. CDR3 sequence (DNA): TGTGCCAGCCAACGGACAGGGAGGAACGAGCAGTACTTC. Amino acids: CASQRTGRNEQYF.

This clonotype was seen a few times. The V gene is TRBV5-1, the J gene TRBJ2-1; TRBD1 matches 9 bases. CDR3 size: 15 residues. Germline trimming cut 2 bases from V and 4 bases from J; bases unmatched to any gene: 4. CDR1 SGHRS and CDR2 YFSETQ come from the germline V gene. The CDR3 spells CASSLRDRVYNEQFF. DNA for the CDR3: TGCGCCAGCAGCTTACGGGACAGGGTTTACAATGAGCAGTTCTTC.

This clonotype was observed a handful of times. The chain is built from TRBV4-3 and TRBJ2-7; 8 nucleotides line up with TRBD1. In germline, CDR1 is LGHNA, CDR2 YSLEER. The CDR3 spans 17 residues. Losses at the gene ends were 0 bases for V and 0 bases for J; bases not matched to a gene: 7. The CDR3 region has the DNA TGCGCCAGCAGCCAAGATCGGACAGGGACTGCCTCCTACGAGCAGTACTTC. Encoded protein: CASSQDRTGTASYEQYF.

In its sample, this clonotype was seen once. At one boundary the junction diverges from the germline segment, which might be a read error. CDR3 bases: TGCAGTGCCGGCTCTGCCCTGGGTGGCTACTCCTTC. Protein sequence: CSAGSALGGYSF. V is TRBV20-1 and J is TRBJ1-2, with D hard to call. CDR1 and CDR2 (germline): DFQATT, SNEGSKA (reference sequence). CDR3 length equals 12 residues.